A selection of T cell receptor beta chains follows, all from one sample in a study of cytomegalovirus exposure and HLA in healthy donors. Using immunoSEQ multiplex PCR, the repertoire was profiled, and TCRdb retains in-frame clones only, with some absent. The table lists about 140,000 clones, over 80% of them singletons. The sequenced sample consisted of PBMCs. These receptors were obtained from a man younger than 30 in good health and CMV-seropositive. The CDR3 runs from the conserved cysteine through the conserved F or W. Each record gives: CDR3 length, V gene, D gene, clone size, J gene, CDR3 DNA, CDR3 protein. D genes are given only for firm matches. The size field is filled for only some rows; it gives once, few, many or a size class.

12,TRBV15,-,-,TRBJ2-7,TGTGCCACCAGCAATCCGGGAACTAAGCAGTACTTC,CATSNPGTKQYF
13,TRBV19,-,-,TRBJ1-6,TGTGCCAGTAGTATAATCAGGGATTCACCCCTCCACTTT,CASSIIRDSPLHF
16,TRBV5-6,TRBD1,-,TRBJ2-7,TGTGCCAGCAGCTTGGCTGGACAGGGTGGAAAAAACGAGCAGTACTTC,CASSLAGQGGKNEQYF
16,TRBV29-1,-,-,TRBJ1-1,TGCAGCGCCCTCTGGACAGAAAAAGGAAGGAACACTGAAGCTTTCTTT,CSALWTEKGRNTEAFF
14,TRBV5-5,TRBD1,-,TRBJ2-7,TGTGCCAGCAGCTTGGTAGGGACAGCCTACGAGCAGTACTTC,CASSLVGTAYEQYF
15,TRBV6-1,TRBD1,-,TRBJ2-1,TGTGCCAGCAGAGCGGGGACAGGGGCTCAGAATGAGCAGTTCTTC,CASRAGTGAQNEQFF
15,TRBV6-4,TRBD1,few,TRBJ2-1,TGTGCCAGCAGTGAGGGGACAGGGGGCCACAATGAGCAGTTCTTC,CASSEGTGGHNEQFF
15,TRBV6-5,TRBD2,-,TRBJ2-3,TGTGCCAGCAGTACAATAGCGGGAGCGGCAGATACGCAGTATTTT,CASSTIAGAADTQYF
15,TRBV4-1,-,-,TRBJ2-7,TGCGCCAGCAGCCAAGATTACACCTTGTCCTACGAGCAGTACTTC,CASSQDYTLSYEQYF
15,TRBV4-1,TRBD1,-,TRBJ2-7,TGCGCCAGCAGCCAGAAGGACAGGTCAAAGGACGAGCAGTACTTC,CASSQKDRSKDEQYF
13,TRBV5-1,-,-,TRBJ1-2,TGCGCCAGCGGAGCAGGGGAGCACTATGGCTACACCTTC,CASGAGEHYGYTF
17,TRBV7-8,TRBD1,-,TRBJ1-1,TGTGCCAGCAGCTTAGCCCACAGGGGAATGAGGGGGACTGAAGCTTTCTTT,CASSLAHRGMRGTEAFF
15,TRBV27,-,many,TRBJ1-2,TGTGCCAGCAGTTCCCCTAAAGCGGGGTTCTATGGCTACACCTTC,CASSSPKAGFYGYTF
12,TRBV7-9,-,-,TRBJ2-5,TGTGCCAGCAGCTTATACTTGGAGACCCAGTACTTC,CASSLYLETQYF
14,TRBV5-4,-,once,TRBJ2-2,TGTGCCAGCAGCTTTACCGGTTTCACCGGGGAGCTGTTTTTT,CASSFTGFTGELFF
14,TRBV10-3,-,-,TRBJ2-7,TGTGCCATTAGAAGGGGGAACGATATCTACGAGCAGTACTTC,CAIRRGNDIYEQYF
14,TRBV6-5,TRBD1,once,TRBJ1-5,TGTGCCAGCAGTCGAGACAGGGGAGGCCAGCCCCAGCATTTT,CASSRDRGGQPQHF
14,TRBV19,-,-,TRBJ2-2,TGTGCCAGTAGTCAGGGACTGACCTCCGGGGAGCTGTTTTTT,CASSQGLTSGELFF
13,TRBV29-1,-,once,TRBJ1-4,TGCAGCGCCCGTCGGGGAGGAAATGAAAAACTGTTTTTT,CSARRGGNEKLFF
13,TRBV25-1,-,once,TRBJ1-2,TGTGCCAGCAGTGGGAGGACGGTTAACGGCTACACCTTC,CASSGRTVNGYTF
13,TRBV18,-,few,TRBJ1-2,TGTGCCAGCTCACCCGGGGAGGGCCGAGGCTACACCTTC,CASSPGEGRGYTF
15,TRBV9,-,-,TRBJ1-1,TGTGCCAGCAGCTCCCGGGCCCTGGGGCACACTGAAGCTTTCTTT,CASSSRALGHTEAFF
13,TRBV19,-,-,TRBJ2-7,TGTGCCAGTAGTATGCAGGCAGGGTCCGAGCAGTACTTC,CASSMQAGSEQYF
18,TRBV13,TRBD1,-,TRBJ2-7,TGTGCCAGCAGCTTATTTAATCCCGGACAGGCCGCTTCCTACGAGCAGTACTTC,CASSLFNPGQAASYEQYF
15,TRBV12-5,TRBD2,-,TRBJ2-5,TGTGCTAGTGGTTTGAGGGTAGCGGGACAAGAGACCCAGTACTTC,CASGLRVAGQETQYF